What follows describes a single TCR beta chain. Its antigen is unidentified. This may be a read error: a much more frequent sequence differs by one nucleotide. This specimen belongs to a study of blood T cells in healthy people across ages. Study results and limitations: A greater number of naive CD4+ cells and higher diversity distinguished long-lived donors from aged donors. Unknown donor CMV status possibly confounded expanded clonotype changes.

A second PCR of 7 to 11 cycles used a sample-barcoded 5' primer and a J-beta primer mix. Each cDNA molecule carried a tag from a template-switch adaptor that contained 12 random nucleotides. From the 5' RACE reads, TCRdb called clonotypes with MiXCR, one entry per CDR3 protein. The repertoire holds some 900,000 distinct CDR3 sequences, with 25% to 30% as singletons. The authors drew around 9.3 milliliters of peripheral blood from each donor. The length of the CDR3 is 16 residues. V was trimmed by 0 bases and J by 4 bases, leaving 15 bases between them. Germline V CDR1 and CDR2: LGHNA, YSLEER. The rearrangement uses TRBV4-3 and TRBJ1-2; no firm D call. This clonotype was obtained from an elderly woman in good health. The sequenced sample consisted of blood. This CDR3 is CASSQDRSTVAYGYTF. CDR3 in DNA: TGCGCCAGCAGCCAAGATCGATCCACAGTGGCCTATGGCTACACCTTC.